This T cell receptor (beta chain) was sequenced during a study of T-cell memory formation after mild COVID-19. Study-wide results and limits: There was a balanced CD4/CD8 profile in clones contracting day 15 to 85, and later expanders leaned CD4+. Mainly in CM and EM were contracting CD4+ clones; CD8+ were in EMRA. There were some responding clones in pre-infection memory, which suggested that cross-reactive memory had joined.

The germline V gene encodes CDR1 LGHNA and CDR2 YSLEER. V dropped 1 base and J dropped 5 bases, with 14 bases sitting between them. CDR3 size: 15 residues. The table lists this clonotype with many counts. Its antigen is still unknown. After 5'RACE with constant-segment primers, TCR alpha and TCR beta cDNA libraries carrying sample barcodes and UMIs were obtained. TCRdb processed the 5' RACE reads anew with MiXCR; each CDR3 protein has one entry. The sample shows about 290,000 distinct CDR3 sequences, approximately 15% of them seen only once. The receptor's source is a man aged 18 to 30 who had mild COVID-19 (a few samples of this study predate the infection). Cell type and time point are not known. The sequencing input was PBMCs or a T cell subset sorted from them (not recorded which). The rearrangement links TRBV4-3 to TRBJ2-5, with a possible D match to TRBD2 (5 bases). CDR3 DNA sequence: TGCGCCAGCAGCCAAGGAGGCGGGCTCGGCGAGACCCAGTACTTC. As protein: CASSQGGGLGETQYF.